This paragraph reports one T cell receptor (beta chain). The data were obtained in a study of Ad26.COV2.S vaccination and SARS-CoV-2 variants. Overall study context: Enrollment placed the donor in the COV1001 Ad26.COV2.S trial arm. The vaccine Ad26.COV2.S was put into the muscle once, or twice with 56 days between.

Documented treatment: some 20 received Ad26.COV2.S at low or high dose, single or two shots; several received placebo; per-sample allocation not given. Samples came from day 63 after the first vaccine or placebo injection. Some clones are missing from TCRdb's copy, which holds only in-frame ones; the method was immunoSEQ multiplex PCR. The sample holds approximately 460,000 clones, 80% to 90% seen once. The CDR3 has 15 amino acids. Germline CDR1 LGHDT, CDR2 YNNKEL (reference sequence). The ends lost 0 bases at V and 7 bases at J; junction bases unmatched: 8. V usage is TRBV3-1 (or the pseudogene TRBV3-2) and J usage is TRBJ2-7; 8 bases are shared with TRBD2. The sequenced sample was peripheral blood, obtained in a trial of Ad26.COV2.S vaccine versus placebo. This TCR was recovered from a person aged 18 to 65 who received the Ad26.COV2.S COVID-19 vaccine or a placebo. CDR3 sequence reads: CASSQDPPAGDEQYF. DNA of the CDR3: TGTGCCAGCAGCCAAGATCCCCCAGCGGGAGATGAGCAGTACTTC.